One and the same sample provided the 6 T cell receptor beta chains below, sequenced in a study of shared clonotypes between healthy human individuals. TCRdb keeps only in-frame clones here, not all; method: immunoSEQ multiplex PCR. Of fewer than 3 million clones in the sample, about nine tenths were seen once. Sequenced: naive CD4+ T cells from PBMCs. The subset denotes: CD45RA+ positively selected. The receptors originated from a man aged 18 to 30 in good health. Some clones in this sample may be carry-over from other donors' samples.

V and J are TRBV7-9 and TRBJ2-7, with D tentatively TRBD2 (6 bases). Per the germline V gene, CDR1 is SEHNR and CDR2 is FQNEAQ (reference sequence). V gave up 5 bases and J gave up 0 bases, with 17 bases separating them. The length of the CDR3 is 16 residues. CDR3 residues: CASSAGDWDHSYEQYF. The CDR3 bases are TGTGCCAGCAGCGCCGGGGACTGGGACCACTCCTACGAGCAGTACTTC.

V is TRBV5-4 and J is TRBJ2-7; possibly TRBD2 for D (6 bases). Trimming left V 1 base short and J 3 bases short, with 11 bases between. Germline CDR1 is SGHNT and CDR2 is YYREEE (reference sequence). The CDR3 totals 14 residues. DNA for the CDR3: TGTGCCAGCAGCTTGACGGGAGAGGTCTACGAGCAGTACTTC. Translated: CASSLTGEVYEQYF.

The chain employs TRBV9 and TRBJ2-1, with 8 bases that match TRBD2. V lost 2 bases and J lost 3; bases outside the gene matches: 7. The CDR3 sequence is 16 residues long. Germline loops: CDR1 SGDLS, CDR2 YYNGEE. CDR3 nucleotides: TGTGCCAGCAGCGTCCGAACTAGCGGAGGCTACAATGAGCAGTTCTTC. This encodes CASSVRTSGGYNEQFF.

The CDR3 DNA reads TGTGCCAGCAATGGCGGGGTACTCGACACCGGGGAGCTGTTTTTT. Its translation: CASNGGVLDTGELFF. The chain has TRBV28 and TRBJ2-2, with D tentatively TRBD2 (6 bases). Germline CDR1 is MDHEN and CDR2 is SYDVKM. CDR3 length: 15 residues. Trimming removed 7 bases from V and 3 bases from J, with 15 bases in between.

This chain joins TRBV5-1 and TRBJ2-1; D might be TRBD1 or TRBD2, each matching 5 bases. Germline loops: CDR1 SGHRS, CDR2 YFSETQ. The CDR3 length is 16 residues. V was shortened by 0 bases and J by 9 bases, with 19 bases between the two germline ends. The CDR3 loop is CASSLDWEKSGREQFF. The CDR3 DNA is TGCGCCAGCAGCTTGGACTGGGAGAAGTCGGGGCGTGAGCAGTTCTTC.

The genes are TRBV28 and TRBJ2-6; D not certain. Trimming took off 3 bases at V and 4 bases at J, with 4 bases between the two ends. In germline, CDR1 is MDHEN, CDR2 SYDVKM. The CDR3 is 13 residues long. The CDR3 coding sequence is TGTGCCAGCAGTTTTGTCGGGGCCAACGTCCTGACTTTC. Translation: CASSFVGANVLTF.